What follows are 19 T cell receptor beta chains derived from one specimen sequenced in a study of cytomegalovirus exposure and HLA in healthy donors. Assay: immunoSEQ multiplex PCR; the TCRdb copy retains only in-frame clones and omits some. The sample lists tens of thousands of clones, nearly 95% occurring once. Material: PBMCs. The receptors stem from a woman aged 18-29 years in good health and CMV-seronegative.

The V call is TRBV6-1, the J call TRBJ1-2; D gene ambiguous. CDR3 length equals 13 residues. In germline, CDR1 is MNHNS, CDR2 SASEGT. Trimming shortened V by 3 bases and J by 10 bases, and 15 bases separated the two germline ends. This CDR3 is CASSELAGLLYTF. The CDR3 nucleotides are TGTGCCAGCAGTGAGTTGGCAGGCTTGCTCTACACCTTC.

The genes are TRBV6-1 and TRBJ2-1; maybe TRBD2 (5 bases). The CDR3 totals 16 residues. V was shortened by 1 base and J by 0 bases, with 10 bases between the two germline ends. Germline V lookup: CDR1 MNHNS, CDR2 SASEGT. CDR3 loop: CASSEGEGYSYNEQFF. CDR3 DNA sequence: TGTGCCAGCAGTGAAGGAGAGGGATACTCCTACAATGAGCAGTTCTTC.

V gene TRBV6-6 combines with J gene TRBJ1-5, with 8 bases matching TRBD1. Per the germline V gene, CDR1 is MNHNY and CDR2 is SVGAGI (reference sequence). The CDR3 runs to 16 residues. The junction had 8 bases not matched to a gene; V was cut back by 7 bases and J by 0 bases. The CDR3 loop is CASNPRGRNSNQPQHF. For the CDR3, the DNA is TGTGCCAGCAATCCCAGGGGGCGGAATAGCAATCAGCCCCAGCATTTT.

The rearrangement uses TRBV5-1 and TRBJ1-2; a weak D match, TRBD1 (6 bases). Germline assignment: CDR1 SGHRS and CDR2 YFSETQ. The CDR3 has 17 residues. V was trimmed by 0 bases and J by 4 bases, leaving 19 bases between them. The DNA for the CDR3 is TGCGCCAGCAGCTTGGAGGCTCTCCAGGGGAAGGGCTATGGCTACACCTTC. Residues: CASSLEALQGKGYGYTF. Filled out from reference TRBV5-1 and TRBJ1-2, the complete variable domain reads KAGVTQTPRYLIKTRGQQVTLSCSPISGHRSVSWYQQTPGQGLQFLFEYFSETQRNKGNFPGRFSGRQFSNSRSEMNVSTLELGDSALYLCASSLEALQGKGYGYTFGSGTRLTVV.

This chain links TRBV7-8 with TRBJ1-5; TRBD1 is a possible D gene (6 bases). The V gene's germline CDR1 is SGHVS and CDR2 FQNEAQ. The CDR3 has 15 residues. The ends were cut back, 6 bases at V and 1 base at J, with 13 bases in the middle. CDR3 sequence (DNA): TGTGCCAGCAGTTCCGACAGGCTGAGCAATCAGCCCCAGCATTTT. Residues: CASSSDRLSNQPQHF.

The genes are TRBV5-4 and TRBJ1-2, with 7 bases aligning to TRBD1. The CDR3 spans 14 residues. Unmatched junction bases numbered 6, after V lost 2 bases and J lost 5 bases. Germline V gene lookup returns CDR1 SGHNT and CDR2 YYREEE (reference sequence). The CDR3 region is CASSFRQGFYGYTF. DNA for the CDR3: TGTGCCAGCAGCTTCCGACAGGGTTTTTATGGCTACACCTTC. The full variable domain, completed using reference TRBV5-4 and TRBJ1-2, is ETGVTQSPTHLIKTRGQQVTLRCSSQSGHNTVSWYQQALGQGPQFIFQYYREEENGRGNFPPRFSGLQFPNYSSELNVNALELDDSALYLCASSFRQGFYGYTFGSGTRLTVV.

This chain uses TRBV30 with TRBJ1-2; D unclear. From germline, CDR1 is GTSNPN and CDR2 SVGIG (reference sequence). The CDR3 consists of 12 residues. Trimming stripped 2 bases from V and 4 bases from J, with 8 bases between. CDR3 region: CAWSFRAYGYTF. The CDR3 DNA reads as TGTGCCTGGAGTTTCCGCGCCTATGGCTACACCTTC.

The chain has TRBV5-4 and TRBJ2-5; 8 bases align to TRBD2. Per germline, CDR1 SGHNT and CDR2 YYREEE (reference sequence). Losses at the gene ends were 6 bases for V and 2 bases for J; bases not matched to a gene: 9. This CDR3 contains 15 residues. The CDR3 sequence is CASTGGGGPQETQYF. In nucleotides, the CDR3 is TGTGCCAGCACGGGAGGCGGGGGGCCTCAAGAGACCCAGTACTTC.

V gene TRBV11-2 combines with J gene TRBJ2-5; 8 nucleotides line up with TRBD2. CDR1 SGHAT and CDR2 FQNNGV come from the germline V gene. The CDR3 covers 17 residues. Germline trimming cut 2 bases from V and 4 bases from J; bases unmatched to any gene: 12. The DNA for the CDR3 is TGTGCCAGCAGCTTACGCCGATCAGCGGGAGTGGGAGAGACCCAGTACTTC. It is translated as CASSLRRSAGVGETQYF.

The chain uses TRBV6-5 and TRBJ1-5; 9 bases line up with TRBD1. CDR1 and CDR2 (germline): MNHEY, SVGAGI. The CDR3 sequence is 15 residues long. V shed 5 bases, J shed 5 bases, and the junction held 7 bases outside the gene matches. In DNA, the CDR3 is TGTGCCAGCAGTCGACGGACAGGGGTGCATCAGCCCCAGCATTTT. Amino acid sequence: CASSRRTGVHQPQHF.

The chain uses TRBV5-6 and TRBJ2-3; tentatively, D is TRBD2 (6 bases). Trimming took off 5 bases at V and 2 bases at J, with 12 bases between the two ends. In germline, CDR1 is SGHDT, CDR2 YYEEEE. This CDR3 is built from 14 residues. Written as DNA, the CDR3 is TGTGCCAGCAGGATTAGCGGTTACACAGATACGCAGTATTTT. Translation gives CASRISGYTDTQYF.

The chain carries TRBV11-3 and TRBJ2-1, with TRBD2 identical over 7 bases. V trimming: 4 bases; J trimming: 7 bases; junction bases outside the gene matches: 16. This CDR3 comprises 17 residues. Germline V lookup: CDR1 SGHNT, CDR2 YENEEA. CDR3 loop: CASSSRRSGLGRNEQFF. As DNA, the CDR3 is TGTGCCAGCAGCTCCCGACGTAGCGGGCTGGGTCGGAATGAGCAGTTCTTC.

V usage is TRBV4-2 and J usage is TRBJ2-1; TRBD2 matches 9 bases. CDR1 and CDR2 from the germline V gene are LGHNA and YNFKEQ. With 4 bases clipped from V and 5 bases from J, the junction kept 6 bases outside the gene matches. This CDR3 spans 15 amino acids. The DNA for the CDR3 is TGTGCCAGCAGCCCCCGACTAGCGGAGCACAATGAGCAGTTCTTC. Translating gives CASSPRLAEHNEQFF.

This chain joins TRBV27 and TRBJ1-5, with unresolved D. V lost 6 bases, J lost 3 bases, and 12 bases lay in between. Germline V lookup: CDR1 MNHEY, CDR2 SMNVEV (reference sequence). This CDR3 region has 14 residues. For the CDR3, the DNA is TGTGCCAGCAGAGAGGGAGTTTCCAATCAGCCCCAGCATTTT. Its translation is CASREGVSNQPQHF.

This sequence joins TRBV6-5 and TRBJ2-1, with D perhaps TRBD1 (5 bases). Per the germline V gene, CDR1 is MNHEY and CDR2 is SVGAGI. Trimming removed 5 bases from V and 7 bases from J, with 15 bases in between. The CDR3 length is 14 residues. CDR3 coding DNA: TGTGCCAGCAGTCAAGGGGCTAGATGGAATGAGCAGTTCTTC. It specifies CASSQGARWNEQFF.

The CDR3, as DNA: TGCGCCAGCAGCTTGGCCTCGGGACAGGGGGCGAATGAAAAACTGTTTTTT. Translation gives CASSLASGQGANEKLFF. The chain is built from TRBV5-1 and TRBJ1-4; 12 bases fit TRBD1. The CDR3 sequence is 17 residues long. The germline V gene has CDR1 SGHRS and CDR2 YFSETQ. J lost 5 bases, V lost 0 bases, and 5 bases had no gene match. Variable domain in full (rest from reference TRBV5-1 and TRBJ1-4): KAGVTQTPRYLIKTRGQQVTLSCSPISGHRSVSWYQQTPGQGLQFLFEYFSETQRNKGNFPGRFSGRQFSNSRSEMNVSTLELGDSALYLCASSLASGQGANEKLFFGSGTQLSVL.

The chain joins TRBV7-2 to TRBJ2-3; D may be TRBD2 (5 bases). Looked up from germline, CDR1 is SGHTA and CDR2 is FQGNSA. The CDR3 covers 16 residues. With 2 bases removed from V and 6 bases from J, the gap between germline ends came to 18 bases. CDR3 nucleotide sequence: TGTGCCAGCAGCTTATTTATGTCGAGCGCGGGCGATACGCAGTATTTT. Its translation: CASSLFMSSAGDTQYF. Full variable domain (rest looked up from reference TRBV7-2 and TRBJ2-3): GAGVSQSPSNKVTEKGKDVELRCDPISGHTALYWYRQSLGQGLEFLIYFQGNSAPDKSGLPSDRFSAERTGGSVSTLTIQRTQQEDSAVYLCASSLFMSSAGDTQYFGPGTRLTVL.

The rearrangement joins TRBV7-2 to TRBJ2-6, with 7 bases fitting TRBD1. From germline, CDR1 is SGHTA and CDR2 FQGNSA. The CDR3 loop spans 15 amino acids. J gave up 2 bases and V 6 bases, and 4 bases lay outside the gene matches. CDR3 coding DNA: TGTGCCAGCAGGCGAGACAGGGCTGGGGCCAACGTCCTGACTTTC. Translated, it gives CASRRDRAGANVLTF.

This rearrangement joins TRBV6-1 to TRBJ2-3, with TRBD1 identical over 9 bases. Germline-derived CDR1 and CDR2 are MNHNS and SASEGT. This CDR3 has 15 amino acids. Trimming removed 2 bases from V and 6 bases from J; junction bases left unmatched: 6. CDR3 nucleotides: TGTGCCAGCAGTGAACTGACAGGGGGGGCGGATACGCAGTATTTT. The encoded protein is CASSELTGGADTQYF.